The clone carrying this T cell receptor (beta chain) was seen only once. The data belong to a study of Ad26.COV2.S vaccination and SARS-CoV-2 variants. Study-wide background: In the study, Ad26.COV2.S was injected intramuscularly once, or twice 56 days apart.

Trimming took 1 base from V and 0 from J; bases not matched to a gene: 2. The CDR3 has 15 amino acids. In germline, CDR1 is LNHNV, CDR2 YYDKDF (reference sequence). The treatment is: over 15 received Ad26.COV2.S at low or high dose, single or two shots; several received placebo; per-sample allocation not given. Specimen acquisition occurred on day 63 following the initial vaccine or placebo injection. Only in-frame clones appear in the TCRdb table, and some are missing; sequencing was by immunoSEQ multiplex PCR. The data contain about 400,000 clones, 80% to 90% of them singletons. The clonotype comes from a person between 18 and 60 years old who received the Ad26.COV2.S COVID-19 vaccine or a placebo. The chain is built from TRBV15 and TRBJ1-1; 7 bases map to TRBD1. The sequences come from peripheral blood, collected in a trial of Ad26.COV2.S vaccine versus placebo. DNA of the CDR3: TGTGCCACCAGCAGAGCGGGACAGCTGAACACTGAAGCTTTCTTT. This codes for CATSRAGQLNTEAFF.